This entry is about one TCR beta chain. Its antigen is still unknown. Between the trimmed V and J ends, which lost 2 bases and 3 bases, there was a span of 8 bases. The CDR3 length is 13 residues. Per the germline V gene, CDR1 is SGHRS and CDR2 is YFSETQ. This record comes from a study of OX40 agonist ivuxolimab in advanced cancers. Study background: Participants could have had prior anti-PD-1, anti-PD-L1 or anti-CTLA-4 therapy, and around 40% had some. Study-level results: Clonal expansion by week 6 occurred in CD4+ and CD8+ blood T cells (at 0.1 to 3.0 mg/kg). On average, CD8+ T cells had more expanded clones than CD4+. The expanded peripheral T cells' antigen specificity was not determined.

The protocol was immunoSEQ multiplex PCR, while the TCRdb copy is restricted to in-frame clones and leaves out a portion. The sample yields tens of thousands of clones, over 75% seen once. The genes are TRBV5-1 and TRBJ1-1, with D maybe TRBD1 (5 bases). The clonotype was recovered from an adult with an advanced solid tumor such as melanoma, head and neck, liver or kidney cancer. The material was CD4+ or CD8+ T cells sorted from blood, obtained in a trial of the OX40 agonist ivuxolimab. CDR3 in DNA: TGCGCCAGCAGCTTTAGGGGCTACACTGAAGCTTTCTTT. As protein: CASSFRGYTEAFF.